The 11 T cell receptor beta chains below all came from one sample that was sequenced in a study of T cells in Graves' hyperthyroidism and ophthalmopathy. Amplification yielded TCR beta CDR3 regions, with RNA transcripts as the source. The HTBI primer set was used in a first-round RT-PCR of the TCR CDR3. TCRdb itself ran the multiplex PCR reads through MiXCR, one entry per CDR3 protein. The table records approximately 520,000 distinct CDR3 sequences, around 20% of them present only once. Sequencing was done on a sample of blood. These receptors were taken from a young man with Graves' hyperthyroidism.

Ten or more counts support this clonotype. The chain combines TRBV6-5 with TRBJ2-7; D unresolved. This CDR3 contains 13 residues. The V gene lost 8 bases and the J gene lost 2 bases, with 13 bases spanning the gap. Germline-derived CDR1 and CDR2 are MNHEY and SVGAGI. The CDR3 DNA reads TGTGCCAGCTCCCCAGCAGCAACCTACGAGCAGTACTTC. This translates into CASSPAATYEQYF.

A few counts support this clonotype. The gene calls are TRBV28 and TRBJ1-2, with TRBD1 as a possible D gene (6 bases). Germline-derived CDR1 and CDR2 are MDHEN and SYDVKM. The CDR3 runs 17 residues. The V end was cut by 3 bases, the J end by 1 base, with 18 bases between. CDR3 amino acids: CASSFGDNHLLNYGYTF. CDR3 nucleotide sequence: TGTGCCAGCAGTTTTGGGGACAACCACCTCCTTAACTATGGCTACACCTTC.

This clonotype was found a few times. CDR3 sequence: CASSLPRRAADYSNQPQHF. The CDR3 coding sequence is TGTGCCAGCAGCTTACCACGCAGGGCAGCCGATTATAGCAATCAGCCCCAGCATTTT. J is TRBJ1-5 and V is TRBV11-2, with D possibly matching TRBD1 (5 bases). The germline V gene encodes CDR1 SGHAT and CDR2 FQNNGV. This CDR3 spans 19 amino acids. Trimming left V 2 bases short and J 0 bases short, with 20 bases between. Complete variable domain (other parts from reference TRBV11-2 and TRBJ1-5): EAGVAQSPRYKIIEKRQSVAFWCNPISGHATLYWYQQILGQGPKLLIQFQNNGVVDDSQLPKDRFSAERLKGVDSTLKIQPAKLEDSAVYLCASSLPRRAADYSNQPQHFGDGTRLSIL.

This clonotype was recorded a few times. V gene TRBV6-1 combines with J gene TRBJ2-5; D uncertain. CDR3 length equals 13 residues. Germline V gives CDR1 MNHNS, CDR2 SASEGT. V was trimmed by 6 bases and J by 9 bases, leaving 17 bases between them. The CDR3 region is CASSAKVGEAQYF. In nucleotides, the CDR3 is TGTGCCAGCAGCGCGAAAGTGGGCGAGGCCCAGTACTTC.

This clonotype showed up many times. This chain links TRBV7-9 with TRBJ2-7; 7 bases are a match to TRBD2. The CDR3 extends over 12 amino acids. J was trimmed by 2 bases and V by 6 bases; bases with no gene match: 1. Germline V gives CDR1 SEHNR, CDR2 FQNEAQ (reference sequence). DNA for the CDR3: TGTGCCAGCAGTCGGGGGGCCTACGAGCAGTACTTC. It specifies CASSRGAYEQYF. Full variable domain (missing parts from reference TRBV7-9 and TRBJ2-7): DTGVSQNPRHKITKRGQNVTFRCDPISEHNRLYWYRQTLGQGPEFLTYFQNEAQLEKSRLLSDRFSAERPKGSFSTLEIQRTEQGDSAMYLCASSRGAYEQYFGPGTRLTVT.

The chain combines TRBV4-1 with TRBJ2-7, with D perhaps TRBD2 (6 bases). CDR3 length equals 15 residues. Trimming pared 3 bases from V and 2 bases from J, leaving 14 bases between. The germline gives CDR1 MGHRA, CDR2 YSYEKL. CDR3 amino acids: CASSHIGGLAYEQYF. The CDR3, as DNA: TGCGCCAGCAGCCATATCGGGGGTCTAGCCTACGAGCAGTACTTC.

This clonotype was seen only a few times. The rearrangement uses TRBV4-1 and TRBJ1-1; D is perhaps TRBD1 (6 bases). This CDR3 has 17 residues. The V gene's germline CDR1 is MGHRA and CDR2 YSYEKL. The germline V and J ends were trimmed by 0 bases and 0 bases, with 14 bases remaining between them. Here the CDR3 reads CASSQDFSGAMNTEAFF. The DNA of the CDR3 is TGCGCCAGCAGCCAAGACTTCTCGGGGGCCATGAACACTGAAGCTTTCTTT.

This clonotype occurred many times. The rearrangement joins TRBV20-1 to TRBJ2-2, with 7 positions matching TRBD1. J lost 6 bases, V lost 3 bases, and 7 bases had no gene match. Germline V CDR1 and CDR2: DFQATT, SNEGSKA (reference sequence). The length of the CDR3 is 14 residues. CDR3 coding DNA: TGCAGTGCTAGTGGATTAGGGGGCGCCGGGGAGCTGTTTTTT. This translates into CSASGLGGAGELFF.

This clonotype was picked up many times. The chain carries TRBV11-2 and TRBJ2-7; possibly TRBD1 or TRBD2 for D (5 bases each). V was trimmed by 5 bases and J by 1 base, leaving 9 bases between them. This CDR3 contains 13 residues. Germline V gene lookup returns CDR1 SGHAT and CDR2 FQNNGV. The CDR3 bases are TGTGCCAGCAGCCAGGGACGGTCCTACGAGCAGTACTTC. This sequence encodes CASSQGRSYEQYF.

This clonotype has at least ten counts. The chain uses TRBV30 and TRBJ1-1; D gene uncertain. Trimming took off 0 bases at V and 2 bases at J, with 4 bases between the two ends. The CDR3 is 12 amino acids. Germline V gene data show CDR1 as GTSNPN and CDR2 as SVGIG (reference sequence). Here the CDR3 reads CAWSVSNTEAFF. DNA of the CDR3: TGTGCCTGGAGTGTGTCTAACACTGAAGCTTTCTTT.

As for this clonotype: A much larger clone lies one base from this, so it may be a read error. The chain carries TRBV28 and TRBJ1-6; 10 bases agree with TRBD1. Germline lookup yields CDR1 MDHEN and CDR2 SYDVKM. The CDR3 contains 16 residues. The CDR3 bases are TGTGCCAGCAGTTTACTTGCCGGGACAGGGGATTCACCCCTCAACTTT. Protein product: CASSLLAGTGDSPLNF. Complete variable domain (other parts from reference TRBV28 and TRBJ1-6): DVKVTQSSRYLVKRTGEKVFLECVQDMDHENMFWYRQDPGLGLRLIYFSYDVKMKEKGDIPEGYSVSREKKERFSLILESASTNQTSMYLCASSLLAGTGDSPLNFGNGTRLTVT.